This T cell receptor (beta chain) was sequenced during a study of identifying expanded T cells in peripheral blood (dated by TCRdb to the late 2010s). Study-wide context: Separate aliquots of the same genomic DNA pool were sequenced to produce technical replicates, and four replicates were compared in pairs. What the research found in general, with its limitations: Across all healthy-donor time intervals, the beta-binomial model significantly cut both the number of clones called differentially abundant and the false-positive rate. The binomial model flagged around 1.2 differentially abundant clones between technical replicates but around 15 over two weeks and 19 to 20 over roughly 4 weeks. It was expected by the authors that biological variance in healthy repertoires might increase further over much longer intervals, such as months to years. Variance in clone template counts between approximately two-week samples significantly increased with total template count across all healthy donors.

No immune events, such as infections, were documented for the healthy donors during the collection period. To calibrate time-dependent variance in a beta-binomial model of T-cell clone differential abundance, blood repertoires from healthy donors were used as a training cohort. The training cohort comprised about ten healthy donors, 3 female and 7 male. On average the donors were around 44 years old, and their ages spanned roughly 29 to 64 years. Whole blood from each healthy donor was obtained from a commercial supplier and was collected at three time points around two weeks apart. For immunosequencing, genomic DNA was extracted from whole blood that had not been sorted. Of note for this clone: Its binding antigen is unknown. The record has no base qualities; no much larger clone is one base away.

The CDR3 has 12 amino acids, counting the end cysteine and phenylalanine. Left in the record is the CDR3 DNA by itself, 36 bases read in frame from the first base. The germline ends are 5 bases apart after V is trimmed by 3 bases and J by 5 bases. CDR1 and CDR2, per the germline V gene, are SGHTA and FQGNSA. The immunoSEQ Assay, which uses bias-controlled multiplex PCR amplification of genomic DNA, was used to profile TCRbeta CDR3 regions. On the authors' methods: The absolute abundance of each unique TCRbeta CDR3 region was quantified after sequences were collapsed and filtered. Differential abundance was assessed using a binomial (Fisher-equivalent) model and a beta-binomial model in which time-dependent variance fitted from healthy donors was added. Clones with fewer than 5 combined templates were excluded, and clones with Benjamini-Hochberg FDR below 0.01 were called differentially abundant. In the beta-binomial model, variance was expressed as a function of the total template count across the two samples, in the form v = (b*log(k)+a)^2. TCRdb limited this immuneACCESS table to in-frame rearrangements with V and J called. A share of clones is missing; checked studies link under half to unresolved V genes, and the rest is unexplained. V and J calls and clone size are copied from that table; D and trimming were computed from the DNA. The sample table contains 70,000 to 100,000 clones; only one count was recorded for more than 75% of them. Around a fifth of the sample is held by the ten biggest clonotypes.

The sequence joins TRBV7-2 to TRBJ1-5, with no confident D gene call. The clonotype originates from a person aged 18 to 70 in good health. The sample was blood. Read as DNA, the sequence is TGTGCCAGCAGCTTGGAAGATCAGCCCCAGCATTTT. Its translation is CASSLEDQPQHF.